This T cell receptor (beta chain) derives from a study of blood T cell repertoires in COVID-19. Looking at the study overall: Researchers got acute and convalescent COVID-19 samples from the United States, Italy and Spain. Sources were T cells, B-cell-depleted T cells, or PBMCs; the material itself was cDNA or gDNA.

This clone was counted at least ten times. Deletions cut 5 bases from V and 6 bases from J, with 11 bases between. The CDR3 has 13 residues. Original data processing: Counts of nucleated cells, estimated from reference gene primer amplification, were obtained. The assay was immunoSEQ multiplex PCR, and TCRdb's table has in-frame clones only and misses some. That table furnishes V, J and clone size, whereas the DNA furnished D and trimming. The data contain under 55,000 clones, 70% to 85% of them singletons. This chain uses TRBV12-3 or TRBV12-4 with TRBJ1-5; D not certain. Sequenced sample: peripheral blood. The clonotype was recovered from a man in his 70s with acute or convalescent COVID-19. The CDR3 bases are TGTGCCAGCAGTCCATCCGGCGGTCAGCCCCAGCATTTT. It is translated as CASSPSGGQPQHF.